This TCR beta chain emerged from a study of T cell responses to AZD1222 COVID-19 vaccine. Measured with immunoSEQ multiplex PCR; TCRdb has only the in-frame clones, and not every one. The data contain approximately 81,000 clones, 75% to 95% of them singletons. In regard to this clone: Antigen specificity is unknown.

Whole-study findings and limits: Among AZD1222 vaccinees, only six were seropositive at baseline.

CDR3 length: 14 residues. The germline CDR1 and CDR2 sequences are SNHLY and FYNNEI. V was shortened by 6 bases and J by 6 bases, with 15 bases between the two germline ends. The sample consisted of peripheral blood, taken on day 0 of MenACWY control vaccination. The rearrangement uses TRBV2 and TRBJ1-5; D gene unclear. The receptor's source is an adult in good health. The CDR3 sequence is CASRPGVTGQPQHF. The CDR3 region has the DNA TGTGCCAGCAGGCCCGGGGTTACGGGTCAGCCCCAGCATTTT.